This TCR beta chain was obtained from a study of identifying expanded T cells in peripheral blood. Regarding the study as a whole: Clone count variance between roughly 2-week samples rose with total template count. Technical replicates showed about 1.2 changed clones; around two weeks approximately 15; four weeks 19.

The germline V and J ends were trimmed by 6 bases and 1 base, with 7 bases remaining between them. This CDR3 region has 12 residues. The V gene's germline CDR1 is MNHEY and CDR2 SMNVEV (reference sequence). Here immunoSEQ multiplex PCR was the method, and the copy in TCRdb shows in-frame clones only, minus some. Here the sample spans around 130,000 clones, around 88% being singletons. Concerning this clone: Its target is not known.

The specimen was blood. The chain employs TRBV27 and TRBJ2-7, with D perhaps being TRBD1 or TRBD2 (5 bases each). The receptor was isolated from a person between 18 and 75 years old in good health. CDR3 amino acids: CASSGASYEQYF. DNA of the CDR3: TGTGCCAGCAGCGGGGCATCCTACGAGCAGTACTTC.